This T cell receptor (beta chain) was sequenced during a study of T cells after yellow fever vaccination (dated by TCRdb to the late 2010s). Regarding the complete study: The SMART-Seq v4 Ultra Low Input RNA kit was used to prepare libraries from fractions with low cell numbers. To track T-cell clones before and after primary and booster YFV17D yellow fever vaccination, bulk TCR alpha and beta repertoires were sequenced longitudinally. The cohort comprised two healthy male donors, one aged 18 to 30 and one aged 30 to 40 years. Bulk PBMC replicates and cell subsets were isolated from blood drawn at multiple timepoints before and after both primary and secondary immunization.

V gives up 3 bases and J gives up 5 bases, and the segment between their germline ends measures 6 bases. The CDR3 spans 12 residues, from the cysteine through the phenylalanine. The sequence is cut down to CDR3 DNA, 36 bases in frame from base 1. TCRdb shows the sequencer as Illumina NovaSeq 6000. TCR cDNA was synthesized by 5'RACE template switching, through which a universal primer site and unique molecular identifiers were introduced. cDNA synthesis was primed from both the TCR alpha and TCR beta constant segments. Library amplification involved two PCR steps, and the second step added sample barcodes and sequencing adapters. Libraries were sequenced on Illumina HiSeq 2500 (2x100 bp) or NovaSeq (2x150 bp). The original methods were these. MIGEC handled demultiplexing of reads and collapsing into UMI consensus sequences, while MiXCR performed V(D)J alignment. Using edgeR on replicate PBMC samples, clonotypes were called vaccine-responding if FDR was below 0.01 and the log2 fold change was above 5 up to day 15. Bulk clonotypes were assigned CD4 or CD8 identity according to which sequenced CD4 or CD8 repertoire held them at higher abundance. TCRdb itself trimmed the public reads at Q25 with fastp, ran MiXCR and retained productive beta chains. Rows matching on CDR3 protein sequence are summarized as one entry with the most common DNA and genes. For this entry, the V and J calls and clone size follow TCRdb and not the study's own pipeline. Recorded for this sample are approximately 450,000 distinct CDR3 sequences; around 20% of them occurred a single time. The ten biggest clones cover 15% to 20% of the sample.

Results the study describes overall, beyond this receptor: A small fraction of clonotypes showed up in both the CD4 and CD8 compartments, probably as a result of convergent recombination. Because the study included only two donors, the extent to which the findings can be generalized is limited. Compared with the primary T-cell response, the secondary T-cell response was weaker but faster, peaking on day 5 rather than day 15. After the booster, most of the clones that had expanded following primary vaccination were detected again (approximately 95% of CD4 and roughly 88% of CD8), which suggests that memory was broadly maintained. Computational filtering was needed because FACS-sorted repertoires could contain abundant contaminating clonotypes from the bulk population.

The treatment or condition label, as the study defines it: live attenuated yellow fever vaccine strain. At every blood-draw timepoint, two biological replicates of bulk PBMCs were collected. PBMCs were isolated from peripheral blood using a standard Ficoll-Paque protocol. RNA was extracted with TriZol from bulk PBMCs, CD4 and CD8 fractions, and dextramer-positive and dextramer-negative fractions. Concerning this clonotype itself: No antigen is known for it. Base qualities are missing; no much larger clone stands one base away.

The clonotype was recovered from a man aged 18 to 30 who received the YFV17D yellow fever vaccine. Sequencing was performed on PBMCs, taken before the yellow fever booster vaccination. Recombination linked TRBV12-3 or TRBV12-4 to TRBJ2-3; the D gene lacks a confident call. The CDR3 protein sequence reads: CASSFSQDTQYF. DNA sequence: TGTGCCAGCAGTTTCTCCCAAGATACGCAGTATTTT.